This T cell receptor (beta chain) is from a study of T cell repertoires in cytomegalovirus infection. Across the whole study: Indicated by public TCR beta signatures were CMV infection and matching HLA type.

TCRdb re-called the reads through MiXCR, storing one row per CDR3 protein. This table has around 530,000 distinct CDR3 sequences, approximately 26% appearing once. Trimming pared 6 bases from V and 5 bases from J, leaving 15 bases between. The CDR3 sequence is 14 residues long. The germline V gene encodes CDR1 MDHEN and CDR2 SYDVKM. This clonotype was recorded a few times. Specimen: PBMCs. This clonotype was obtained from a human donor in good health (CMV status not recorded). Some clones in this sample may be carry-over from other donors' samples. The chain joins TRBV28 to TRBJ2-3; D is perhaps TRBD2 (6 bases). The CDR3 nucleotides are TGTGCCAGCAGCTTCGCGGGGTGGGAAGATACGCAGTATTTT. Translated: CASSFAGWEDTQYF.